There are a few counts of the clone carrying this T cell receptor beta chain. Reverse transcription of all isolated RNA meant that expressed TCRB transcripts were sequenced. Produced via immunoSEQ multiplex PCR; TCRdb's table is partial and in-frame only. The sample shows hundreds of thousands of clones, roughly 15% of them seen only once. These data are taken from a study of beta chain features in type 1 diabetes. The CDR3 length is 14 residues. Germline V gene data show CDR1 as SGHDN and CDR2 as FVKESK. Deletions cut 0 bases from V and 11 bases from J, with 16 bases between. Specimen: naive CD4+ T cells from blood. The sequence was obtained from a man between 18 and 35 years old in good health. The chain joins TRBV14 to TRBJ1-1; D ambiguous. The CDR3 DNA sequence: TGTGCCAGCAGCCAAGAAGGGCGATGGCGGGTGGCTTTCTTT. Encoded protein: CASSQEGRWRVAFF.